The TCR beta chain described here comes from a study of blood T cell repertoires in COVID-19. Donors were grouped by their self-reported clinical history. Per the original methods: Reference gene primer amplification in the assay estimated nucleated cell counts. Assay used: immunoSEQ multiplex PCR; TCRdb lists only in-frame clones, some missing. Clonal size and the V and J genes are those of that table, whereas D and trimming came from the DNA. The sample lists 180,000 or so clones, around four fifths occurring once. Germline values: CDR1 MDHEN, CDR2 SYDVKM. Trimming took off 4 bases at V and 1 base at J, with 23 bases between the two ends. The CDR3 runs to 19 residues.

The specimen was PBMCs or T cells enriched from blood (not recorded which). The receptor was derived from a woman aged 45-65 years who had recovered from COVID-19. The V and J genes are TRBV28 and TRBJ2-4, with D perhaps TRBD2 (7 bases). The CDR3 DNA sequence: TGTGCCAGCAGTTCGGAGGGGGTCTGGACTAGTGTGGCCAAAAACATTCAGTACTTC. It specifies CASSSEGVWTSVAKNIQYF.